Included here is one T cell receptor beta chain sequence, with context. TCRdb keeps only in-frame clones here, not all; method: immunoSEQ multiplex PCR. Of 73,000 or so clones detected, about 89% appear once; the ten largest clones hold around 0.86%. These data come from a study of T cell changes during pregnancy in multiple sclerosis. V lost 4 bases to trimming and J lost 1 base, with 8 bases between them. The CDR3 is made up of 14 amino acids. Germline lookup yields CDR1 SGHRS and CDR2 YFSETQ. Sequencing was performed on peripheral blood, taken in the second trimester of pregnancy. The genes are TRBV5-1 and TRBJ1-4; D may be TRBD1 (5 bases). This TCR came from a female donor with multiple sclerosis, enrolled in a pregnancy study. Here the CDR3 reads CASSGGGTNEKLFF. The CDR3 DNA reads TGCGCCAGCAGCGGGGGGGGAACTAATGAAAAACTGTTTTTT. Combining the CDR3 with reference TRBV5-1 and TRBJ1-4 gives the whole variable domain KAGVTQTPRYLIKTRGQQVTLSCSPISGHRSVSWYQQTPGQGLQFLFEYFSETQRNKGNFPGRFSGRQFSNSRSEMNVSTLELGDSALYLCASSGGGTNEKLFFGSGTQLSVL.